These T cell receptor beta chains were read from a single sample in a study of identifying expanded T cells in peripheral blood. Clones were read by immunoSEQ multiplex PCR, and TCRdb kept only the in-frame ones, dropping some. The sample lists approximately 56,000 clones, 65% to 90% seen once, with 12% to 15% in the top ten. Sequenced sample: blood. All receptors derive from a person between 18 and 70 years old in good health. CDR3s include the opening cysteine and the closing phenylalanine or tryptophan. The D gene is left open where the match is weak. For some rows the clone size is stated as once, few or many, or as a class when expanded; others skip it.

J	size	D	V	DNA	CDR3
TRBJ1-5	NA	TRBD1	TRBV6-1	TGTGCCAGCACAGGGGGCCATAGCAATCAGCCCCAGCATTTT	CASTGGHSNQPQHF
TRBJ2-2	once	NA	TRBV30	TGTGCCTGGAGTGTACGGGCAGGGTCGAGCGGAGAGCTGTTTTTT	CAWSVRAGSSGELFF
TRBJ1-1	NA	TRBD1	TRBV2	TGTGCCAGCAGTGAAGCGCTTCAACTGAGGGGGCGTGGGAATGGTAGGACTGAAGCTTTCTTT	CASSEALQLRGRGNGRTEAFF
TRBJ2-1	NA	TRBD1	TRBV5-1	TGCGCCAGCAGCTCCGTCCCGGGACAGGGGAATGGGAATGAGCAGTTCTTC	CASSSVPGQGNGNEQFF
TRBJ1-1	NA	NA	TRBV5-4	TGTGCCAGCAGCGCCGGACAGAACACTGAAGCTTTCTTT	CASSAGQNTEAFF
TRBJ2-3	NA	NA	TRBV9	TGTGCCAGCAGCGTAGAAGGGGGAAGCACAGATACGCAGTATTTT	CASSVEGGSTDTQYF
TRBJ1-1	NA	NA	TRBV20-1	TGCAGTGCTAGCCCCAACACTGAAGCTTTCTTT	CSASPNTEAFF
TRBJ2-1	once	NA	TRBV4-1	TGCGCCAGCAGCCAAGATACTAGCTCCTACAATGAGCAGTTCTTC	CASSQDTSSYNEQFF
TRBJ1-4	NA	NA	TRBV9	TGTGCCAGCAGCCTCCAGGGTGGTAGCGAAAAACTGTTTTTT	CASSLQGGSEKLFF
TRBJ1-4	NA	NA	TRBV5-4	TGTGCCAGCAGCACAAACGCAGGGTACGGGAATGAAAAACTGTTTTTT	CASSTNAGYGNEKLFF
TRBJ1-2	once	NA	TRBV5-4	TGTGCCAGCAGCTTACTACTTGGGGGGTATGGCTACACCTTC	CASSLLLGGYGYTF
TRBJ2-2	NA	TRBD2	TRBV4-3	TGCGCCAGCAGCCGTTTAGCGGGAGACGGGGAGCTGTTTTTT	CASSRLAGDGELFF
TRBJ2-6	NA	NA	TRBV7-8	TGTGCCAGCAGCTTAAACTCTGGGGCCAACGTCCTGACTTTC	CASSLNSGANVLTF
TRBJ2-7	medium-sized	TRBD2	TRBV28	TGTGCCAGCTCAGGGACTAGCTTTACCTACGAGCAGTACTTC	CASSGTSFTYEQYF
TRBJ2-6	NA	NA	TRBV6-1	TGTGCCAGCAGTGAAGACGGGGGTGGGGCCAACGTCCTGACTTTC	CASSEDGGGANVLTF
TRBJ1-2	NA	NA	TRBV2	TGTGCCAGCAGTGCCTCCGGGACAAGGGGCTACACCTTC	CASSASGTRGYTF
TRBJ1-3	NA	NA	TRBV6-6	TGTGCCAGCAGTTCGCGGGGGGCTGGAAACACCATATATTTT	CASSSRGAGNTIYF
TRBJ2-6	NA	NA	TRBV12-5	TGTGCTAGTGGTTTGGAATATCCCCGGGGGACTGGGGCCAACGTCCTGACTTTC	CASGLEYPRGTGANVLTF
TRBJ1-1	NA	NA	TRBV7-9	TGTGCCAGCAGCTTCGCCCCGGAGGCTTTCTTT	CASSFAPEAFF
TRBJ2-7	NA	NA	TRBV27	TGTGCCAGCAGTCGTTTCAGGGGAGATGACTACGAGCAGTACTTC	CASSRFRGDDYEQYF
TRBJ1-5	few	NA	TRBV4-1	TGCGCCAGCAGCCGCGACCTCGCGAGCAATCAGCCCCAGCATTTT	CASSRDLASNQPQHF
TRBJ1-5	NA	TRBD1	TRBV19	TGTGCCAGTAGTAGCAGGGACAGCAAACAGCCCCAGCATTTT	CASSSRDSKQPQHF
TRBJ1-6	few	TRBD1	TRBV5-4	TGTGCCAGCAGCCCGTACAGGGGAGGGTCACCCCTCCACTTT	CASSPYRGGSPLHF
TRBJ2-1	NA	TRBD1	TRBV6-5	TGTGCCAGCAGTAACGGTTGGACCAGGGGGCGCGAGCAGTTCTTC	CASSNGWTRGREQFF
TRBJ1-2	NA	TRBD1	TRBV30	TGTGCCTGGAGTGACACGGGACAGGGTGACGGCTACACCTTC	CAWSDTGQGDGYTF
TRBJ2-4	NA	TRBD1	TRBV7-2	TGTGCCAGCAGCTTGACAGGGCCGGGAGCCAAAAACATTCAGTACTTC	CASSLTGPGAKNIQYF
TRBJ2-7	NA	TRBD1	TRBV10-3	TGTGCCATCAGTGACTCGGGACAGGTTGTTGTGCAGTACTTC	CAISDSGQVVVQYF
TRBJ2-2	few	NA	TRBV6-5	TGTGCCAGCAGACCACAGCCTTACACCGGGGAGCTGTTTTTT	CASRPQPYTGELFF
TRBJ2-2	NA	NA	TRBV5-1	TGCGCCAGCAGCTCCGGGAAAGCAATCACCGGGGAGCTGTTTTTT	CASSSGKAITGELFF
TRBJ1-2	NA	TRBD1	TRBV10-3	TGTGCCATCATGAGCACAGGGGACAATGGCTACACCTTC	CAIMSTGDNGYTF
TRBJ2-3	NA	NA	TRBV5-1	TGCGCCAGCAGCCGGGGTGGCGATACGCAGTATTTT	CASSRGGDTQYF
TRBJ1-4	NA	TRBD1	TRBV7-9	TGTGCCAGCAGCTTGGGACAGGGGCCAATACTTGAAAAACTGTTTTTT	CASSLGQGPILEKLFF
TRBJ1-3	NA	NA	TRBV7-2	TGTGCCAGCAGCTTATCCCGGAACACCATATATTTT	CASSLSRNTIYF
TRBJ2-7	NA	NA	TRBV7-2	TGTGCCAGCAGCTTAACAGGCGAGTACGAGCAGTACTTC	CASSLTGEYEQYF
TRBJ1-1	NA	TRBD1	TRBV7-9	TGTGCCAGCCGGCTAGAGACAGGGAAGAACACTGAAGCTTTCTTT	CASRLETGKNTEAFF
TRBJ1-6	once	TRBD1	TRBV2	TGTGCCTGTCCAAATGGGACAGGGCACCTCTCCTATAATTCACCCCTCCACTTT	CACPNGTGHLSYNSPLHF
TRBJ2-7	NA	NA	TRBV6-5	TGTGCCAGCAGTAATGGACGAACCTACGAGCAGTACTTC	CASSNGRTYEQYF
TRBJ1-1	few	NA	TRBV15	TGTGCCACCAGCTTACCGGGGGGGTTGGCCGAAGCTTTCTTT	CATSLPGGLAEAFF
TRBJ1-2	NA	TRBD1	TRBV11-2	TGTGCCAGCAGCTTAGAAATCTGGGGGACAGGGGTGACGGACGGCTACACCTTC	CASSLEIWGTGVTDGYTF
TRBJ1-2	NA	NA	TRBV7-8	TGTGCCAGCAGCTTAATGGCAGGGGTGAACTATGGCTACACCTTC	CASSLMAGVNYGYTF
TRBJ2-2	NA	TRBD2	TRBV4-3	TGCGCCAGCAGCCAGAATATGCAAGCGGGAGGCTCGAACACCGGGGAGCTGTTTTTT	CASSQNMQAGGSNTGELFF
TRBJ2-5	once	TRBD2	TRBV5-8	TGTGCCAGCAGCCTTACTAGCGTCCAAGAGACCCAGTACTTC	CASSLTSVQETQYF
TRBJ2-5	NA	NA	TRBV25-1	TGTGCCAGCAGTCCGACGAGGGCCTCACAGGGCCGAGAGACCCAGTACTTC	CASSPTRASQGRETQYF
TRBJ1-5	NA	NA	TRBV27	TGTGCCAGCAGTCTTTCTGGGGGCGGTAATCAGCCCCAGCATTTT	CASSLSGGGNQPQHF
TRBJ2-2	NA	NA	TRBV2	TGTGCCAGCAAAGAGGATAGGGGTTGGACCGGGGAGCTGTTTTTT	CASKEDRGWTGELFF
TRBJ2-7	NA	TRBD2	TRBV9	TGTGCCAGCAGCGTAGGCAATAGCGGGGCCAACGAGCAGTACTTC	CASSVGNSGANEQYF
TRBJ1-2	few	NA	TRBV12-5	TGTGCTAGTGGTAGCCGTGAATGGGACACCCACTTC	CASGSREWDTHF
TRBJ2-2	NA	NA	TRBV7-8	TGTGCCAGCAGCTTAGGGGGACCCAAGGGCGGGGAGCTGTTTTTT	CASSLGGPKGGELFF
TRBJ2-3	NA	NA	TRBV7-2	TGTGCCAGCAGCACCAACGGGGTCCACACAGATACGCAGTATTTT	CASSTNGVHTDTQYF
TRBJ2-5	few	NA	TRBV11-2	TGTGCCAGCAGCTCGCGGGGTTTGAGTTCCGGGACCCAGTACTTC	CASSSRGLSSGTQYF
TRBJ1-1	NA	NA	TRBV29-1	TGCAGCGTTGAAAGGGCAGGGTGGGCTTTCTTT	CSVERAGWAFF